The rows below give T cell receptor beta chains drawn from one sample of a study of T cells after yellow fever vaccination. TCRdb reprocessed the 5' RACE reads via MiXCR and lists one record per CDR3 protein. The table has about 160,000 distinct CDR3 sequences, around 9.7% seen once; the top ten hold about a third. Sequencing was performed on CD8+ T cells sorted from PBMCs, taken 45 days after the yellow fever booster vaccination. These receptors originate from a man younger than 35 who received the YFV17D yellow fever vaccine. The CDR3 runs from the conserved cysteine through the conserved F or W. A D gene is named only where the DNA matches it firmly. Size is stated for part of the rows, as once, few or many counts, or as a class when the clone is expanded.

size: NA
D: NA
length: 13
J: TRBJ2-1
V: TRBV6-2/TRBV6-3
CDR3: CASSPPPPGEQFF
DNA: TGTGCCAGCAGTCCCCCGCCGCCGGGGGAACAGTTCTTC

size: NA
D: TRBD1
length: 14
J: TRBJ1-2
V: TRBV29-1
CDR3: CSVEGSDRGYGYTF
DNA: TGCAGCGTTGAAGGGTCGGACAGGGGGTATGGCTACACCTTC

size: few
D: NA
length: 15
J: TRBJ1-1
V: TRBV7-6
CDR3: CASSLAGHLNTEAFF
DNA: TGTGCCAGCAGCTTAGCGGGACACCTGAACACTGAAGCTTTCTTT

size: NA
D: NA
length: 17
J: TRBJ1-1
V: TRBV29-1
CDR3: CSVGGMGGPKLNTEAFF
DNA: TGCAGCGTCGGGGGGATGGGGGGTCCTAAACTAAACACTGAAGCTTTCTTT

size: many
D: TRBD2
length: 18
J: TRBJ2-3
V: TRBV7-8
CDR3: CASSLGPSGGALSDTQYF
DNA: TGTGCCAGCAGCTTAGGGCCTAGCGGGGGGGCGTTGTCAGATACGCAGTATTTT

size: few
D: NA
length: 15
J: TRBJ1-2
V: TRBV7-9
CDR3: CASMGPQGTNYGYTF
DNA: TGTGCCAGCATGGGCCCACAGGGAACGAACTATGGCTACACCTTC

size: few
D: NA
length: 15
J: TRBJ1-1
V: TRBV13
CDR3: CASSLGGPENTEAFF
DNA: TGTGCCAGCAGCTTAGGGGGACCGGAGAACACTGAAGCTTTCTTT

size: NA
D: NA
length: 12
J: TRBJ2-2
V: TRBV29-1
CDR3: CSVHERPGELFF
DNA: TGCAGCGTTCATGAGCGTCCCGGGGAGCTGTTTTTT

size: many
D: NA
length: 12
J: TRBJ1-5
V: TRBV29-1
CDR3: CSVRDSNQPQHF
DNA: TGCAGCGTTAGGGACAGCAATCAGCCCCAGCATTTT

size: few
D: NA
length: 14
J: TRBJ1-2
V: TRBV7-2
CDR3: CASSLTGRSYGYTF
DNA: TGTGCCAGCAGCTTAACGGGGCGTAGCTATGGCTACACCTTC

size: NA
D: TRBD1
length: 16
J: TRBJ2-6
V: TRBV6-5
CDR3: CASRGQGFSGANVLTF
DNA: TGTGCCAGCAGGGGACAGGGGTTCTCTGGGGCCAACGTCCTGACTTTC

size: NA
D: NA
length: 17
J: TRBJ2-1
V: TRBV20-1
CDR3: CSARGRLRVLSYNEQFF
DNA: TGCAGTGCTAGAGGGCGTCTACGCGTCCTCTCCTACAATGAGCAGTTCTTC

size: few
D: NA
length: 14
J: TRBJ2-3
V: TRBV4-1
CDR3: CASARGVPTDTQYF
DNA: TGCGCCAGCGCCCGTGGCGTCCCCACAGATACGCAGTATTTT

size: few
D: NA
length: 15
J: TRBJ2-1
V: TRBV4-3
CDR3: CASSPVGAVPNEQFF
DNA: TGCGCCAGCAGCCCCGTAGGAGCGGTTCCCAATGAGCAGTTCTTC

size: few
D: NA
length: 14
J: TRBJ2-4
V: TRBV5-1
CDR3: CASSLELAKNIQYF
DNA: TGCGCCAGCAGCTTGGAGTTAGCCAAAAACATTCAGTACTTC

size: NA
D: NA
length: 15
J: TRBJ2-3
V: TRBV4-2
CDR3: CASKRTDGSTDTQYF
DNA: TGTGCCAGCAAGAGGACTGACGGTAGCACAGATACGCAGTATTTT

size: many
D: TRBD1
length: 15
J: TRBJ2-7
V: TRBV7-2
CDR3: CASSLSRTGSYEQYF
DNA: TGTGCCAGCAGCTTGTCCCGGACAGGCTCCTACGAGCAGTACTTC

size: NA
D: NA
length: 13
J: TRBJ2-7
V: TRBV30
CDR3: CAWSPTGRYEQYF
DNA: TGTGCCTGGAGTCCCACGGGGAGATACGAGCAGTACTTC

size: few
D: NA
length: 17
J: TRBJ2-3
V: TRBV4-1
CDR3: CASSLPSSAGSTDTQYF
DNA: TGCGCCAGCAGCCTCCCCTCTTCAGCGGGTAGCACAGATACGCAGTATTTT

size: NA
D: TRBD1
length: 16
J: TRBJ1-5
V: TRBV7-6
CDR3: CASSPYGQGGNQPQHF
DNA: TGTGCCAGCAGCCCCTACGGACAGGGTGGCAATCAGCCCCAGCATTTT

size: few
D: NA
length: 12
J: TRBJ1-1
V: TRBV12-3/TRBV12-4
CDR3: CASSPRAFEAFF
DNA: TGTGCCAGCAGCCCGAGGGCGTTTGAAGCTTTCTTT

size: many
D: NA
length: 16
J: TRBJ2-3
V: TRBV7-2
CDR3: CASSLVFGGGPDTQYF
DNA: TGTGCCAGCAGCTTAGTGTTTGGGGGTGGTCCTGATACGCAGTATTTT

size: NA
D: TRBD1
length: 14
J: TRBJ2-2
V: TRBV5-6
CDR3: CASGYRGLTGELFF
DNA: TGTGCCAGCGGATACAGGGGGCTGACCGGGGAGCTGTTTTTT

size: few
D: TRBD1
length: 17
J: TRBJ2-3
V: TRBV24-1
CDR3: CATSDHSYQGDTDTQYF
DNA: TGTGCCACCAGTGATCATTCTTATCAGGGGGACACAGATACGCAGTATTTT

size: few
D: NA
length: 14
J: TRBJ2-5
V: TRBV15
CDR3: CATSRDLQVETQYF
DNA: TGTGCCACCAGCAGAGATCTACAGGTGGAGACCCAGTACTTC

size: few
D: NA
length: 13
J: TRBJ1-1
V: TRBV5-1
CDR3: CASHPDGNTEAFF
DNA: TGCGCCAGCCATCCGGATGGAAACACTGAAGCTTTCTTT

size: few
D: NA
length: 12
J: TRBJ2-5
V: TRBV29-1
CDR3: CSVGAGGETQYF
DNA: TGCAGCGTTGGAGCAGGCGGGGAGACCCAGTACTTC

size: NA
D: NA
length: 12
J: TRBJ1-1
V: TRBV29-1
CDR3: CSVQDRGTEAFF
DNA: TGCAGCGTTCAAGACCGGGGGACTGAAGCTTTCTTT

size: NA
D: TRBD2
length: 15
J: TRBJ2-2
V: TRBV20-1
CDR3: CSAKRLAGGTGELFF
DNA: TGCAGTGCTAAAAGACTAGCGGGTGGGACCGGGGAGCTGTTTTTT

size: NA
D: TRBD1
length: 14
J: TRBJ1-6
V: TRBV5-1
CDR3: CASSWDRPGRALHF
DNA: TGCGCCAGCAGCTGGGACAGGCCTGGGAGAGCCCTCCACTTT

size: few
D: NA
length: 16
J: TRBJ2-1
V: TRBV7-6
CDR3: CASSWKVGSSYNEQFF
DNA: TGTGCCAGCAGCTGGAAAGTAGGGAGCTCCTACAATGAGCAGTTCTTC

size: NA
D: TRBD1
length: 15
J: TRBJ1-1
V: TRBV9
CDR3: CASSVEAGGNTEAFF
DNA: TGTGCCAGCAGCGTAGAGGCAGGGGGGAACACTGAAGCTTTCTTT

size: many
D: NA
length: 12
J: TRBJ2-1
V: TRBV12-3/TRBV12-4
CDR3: CASRPDGETQFF
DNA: TGTGCCAGCAGACCTGATGGAGAAACCCAGTTCTTC

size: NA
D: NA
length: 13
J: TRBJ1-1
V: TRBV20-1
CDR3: CSARGEGAREAFF
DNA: TGCAGTGCTAGAGGAGAAGGGGCGAGGGAAGCTTTCTTT

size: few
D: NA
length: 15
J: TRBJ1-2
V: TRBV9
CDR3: CASSVGDRVGDGYTF
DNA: TGTGCCAGCAGCGTAGGGGATCGGGTAGGGGATGGCTACACCTTC

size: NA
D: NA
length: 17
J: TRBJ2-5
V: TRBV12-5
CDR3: CASGLVQGGRVGETQYF
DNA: TGTGCTAGTGGTTTGGTACAGGGCGGCAGGGTGGGAGAGACCCAGTACTTC

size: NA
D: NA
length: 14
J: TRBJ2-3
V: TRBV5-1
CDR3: CASSLDGGPDTQYF
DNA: TGCGCCAGCAGCTTGGATGGGGGCCCAGATACGCAGTATTTT

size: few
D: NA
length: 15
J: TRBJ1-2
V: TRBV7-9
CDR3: CASSSTRGLDYGYTF
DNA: TGTGCCAGCAGCTCCACCCGGGGGCTAGACTATGGCTACACCTTC

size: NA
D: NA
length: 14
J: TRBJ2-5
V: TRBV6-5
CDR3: CASSYHLSGETQYF
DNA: TGTGCCAGCAGTTACCACCTGTCTGGAGAGACCCAGTACTTC